This is a list of T cell receptor beta chains from one sample in a study of T cell repertoires in ileal Crohn's disease. Profiling relied on immunoSEQ multiplex PCR, and the TCRdb table lists in-frame clones only, not all of them. The data contain 9,500 to 15,000 clones, 82% of them singletons. Sequencing was done on a sample of ileal tissue. These receptors originate from an adult with Crohn's disease. Each CDR3 is given with its conserved first and last residue. The D gene is left open where the match is weak. A row's size may be missing; if present it is once, few, many or a size class.

V	D	J	length	size	CDR3
TRBV28	TRBD1	TRBJ1-5	16	.	CASSSGTGRTNQPQHF
TRBV7-9	TRBD1	TRBJ2-5	15	.	CASSLLGTAEETQYF
TRBV6-6	.	TRBJ2-1	12	.	CASSYLNREQFF
TRBV5-1	TRBD2	TRBJ2-3	17	.	CASSLGGGGRAADTQYF
TRBV30	.	TRBJ2-3	14	.	CAWNPPSGTDTQYF
TRBV29-1	.	TRBJ1-1	13	.	CSVGWGFDTEAFF
TRBV28	.	TRBJ1-3	16	.	CASLSLAGRSGNTIYF
TRBV6-5	.	TRBJ2-2	14	.	CASSYTYSTGELFF
TRBV21-1	.	TRBJ1-5	16	.	CASSKGGFCVNQPQHF
TRBV18	.	TRBJ2-5	12	.	CASSPRGETQYF
TRBV11-2	TRBD2	TRBJ2-2	17	.	CASSSLAGGRITGELFF
TRBV6-1	.	TRBJ1-3	15	.	CASSASGESGNTIYF
TRBV27	TRBD1	TRBJ2-7	14	.	CASSLRQGAYEQYF
TRBV5-6	.	TRBJ1-6	14	.	CASSLDRWNSPLHF
TRBV29-1	.	TRBJ2-2	17	.	CSVVPVEATIGTGELFF
TRBV5-1	TRBD2	TRBJ2-1	15	few	CASRLAGGQYNEQFF
TRBV7-6	TRBD2	TRBJ2-3	15	.	CASSLTSGRGDTQYF
TRBV6-5	.	TRBJ1-2	12	.	CASSYSGVGYTF
TRBV14	.	TRBJ1-4	16	.	CASSQGNGRGSEKLFF
TRBV7-9	TRBD2	TRBJ2-5	15	.	CASSFWTSGQETQYF
TRBV29-1	TRBD1	TRBJ2-7	14	once	CSVGQGGTSNEQYF
TRBV5-6	TRBD1	TRBJ2-1	16	.	CASSSIQGASYNEQFF
TRBV6-1	TRBD2	TRBJ2-7	14	.	CASSVRGVPYEQYF
TRBV6-4	TRBD1	TRBJ1-1	14	.	CASREDRVGPEAFF
TRBV11-2	TRBD1	TRBJ2-2	16	once	CASSLAGQPNTGELFF
TRBV2	TRBD1	TRBJ1-1	11	.	CASRQQGKAFF
TRBV6-6	.	TRBJ2-5	13	.	CASSYVSQETQYF
TRBV29-1	.	.	11	.	CSVEKNYEQYF
TRBV2	TRBD2	TRBJ2-5	13	.	CATYLAGVETQYF
TRBV2	TRBD1	TRBJ2-7	16	few	CASSETRNRGLYEQYF
TRBV5-1	TRBD1	TRBJ2-7	12	.	CASSLSGGEQYF
TRBV5-1	TRBD1	TRBJ2-1	16	.	CASSYGVGTDYNEQFF
TRBV10-3	.	TRBJ2-3	18	.	CAIRQERPNSGDTDTQYF
TRBV6-5	TRBD1	TRBJ1-6	14	.	CASSGRQGRSPLHF
TRBV5-1	.	TRBJ2-3	17	.	CASSLAAGLFGADTQYF
TRBV5-6	.	TRBJ1-1	14	.	CASSFGIYGTEAFF
TRBV5-4	TRBD1	TRBJ2-7	16	.	CASSLGGQGRDYEQYF
TRBV2	.	TRBJ1-2	13	.	CASSERRQNGYTF
TRBV6-4	TRBD2	TRBJ2-3	15	.	CASSETSGGADTQYF
TRBV5-1	TRBD1	TRBJ2-5	13	.	CASSLGQGETQYF
TRBV6-6	.	TRBJ2-7	12	.	CASSQGSYEQYF
TRBV11-3	TRBD2	TRBJ2-1	16	.	CASSLGTSGGAGEQFF
TRBV7-9	TRBD1	TRBJ1-5	19	once	CASSSAPGQGGPSNQPQHF
TRBV13	TRBD1	TRBJ2-1	13	once	CASSLPQGDEQFF
TRBV2	TRBD1	TRBJ1-1	17	.	CASRVTGGPAMNTEAFF
TRBV27	.	TRBJ1-5	14	.	CASRNRDINQPQHF
TRBV27	.	TRBJ2-7	13	.	CASSPRYITEQYF
TRBV11-2	.	TRBJ1-2	13	.	CASSFQGRGGYTF
TRBV10-3	.	TRBJ2-1	13	few	CAIKGGPGNEQFF
TRBV25-1	.	TRBJ2-5	10	few	CASTGETQYF
TRBV28	.	TRBJ1-2	12	.	CASFGPNYGYTF
TRBV6-6	.	TRBJ1-2	13	.	CASSLGSGKGYTF
TRBV7-9	TRBD1	TRBJ2-3	14	once	CASRDRGCTDTQYF